The rows below give T cell receptor beta chains drawn from one sample of a study of T cell repertoires in cytomegalovirus infection. Their antigens are not known. MiXCR, run by TCRdb on the reads, gives a single entry per CDR3 protein. This sample yields about 55,000 distinct CDR3 sequences, of which roughly a fifth are seen a single time; less than 70% belongs to the top ten. Sequenced here: CD8+ T cells from cultured PBMCs, sampled from culture after CMV antigen stimulation. The origin of the receptors is a human donor in good health (CMV status not recorded). Some clones in this sample may be carry-over from other donors' samples. CDR3s include the opening cysteine and the closing phenylalanine or tryptophan. Each record gives: clone size, J gene, D gene, V gene, CDR3 DNA, CDR3 protein. A D gene is named only where the DNA matches it firmly. Where a row states a size, it is once, few, many or the class of an expanded clone; other rows omit it.

- | TRBJ1-5 | - | TRBV7-2 | TGTGCCAGCAGCTTAGCCGGGACCGTCGAGTTCAATCAGCCCCAGCATTTT | CASSLAGTVEFNQPQHF
few | TRBJ2-1 | - | TRBV24-1 | TGTGCCACCAGATCCTTTGAAGGAATGTCCTACAATGAGCAGTTCTTC | CATRSFEGMSYNEQFF
few | TRBJ2-1 | TRBD1 | TRBV7-8 | TGTGCCAGCAGCTTAGGGGGACAGGGCTACAATGAGCAGTTCTTC | CASSLGGQGYNEQFF
- | TRBJ2-5 | TRBD2 | TRBV28 | TGTGCCAGCAGCCCCAGGGAGGGGTACCAAGAGACCCAGTACTTC | CASSPREGYQETQYF
- | TRBJ2-5 | TRBD2 | TRBV7-3 | TGTGCCAGCAGCCGGGGGGGCGGCGAGACCCAGTACTTC | CASSRGGGETQYF
- | TRBJ2-7 | TRBD1 | TRBV7-6 | TGTGCCAGCAGCTTAGACAGGGGGCGGGAGCAGTACTTC | CASSLDRGREQYF
- | TRBJ1-6 | - | TRBV19 | TGTGCCACTCGGCCAGGGGCAAGAGATTCACCCCTCCACTTT | CATRPGARDSPLHF
- | TRBJ2-1 | - | TRBV7-8 | TGTGCCAGCAGCTTAGCGGAGGGAGGCATCAACTCCTACAATGAGCAGTTCTTC | CASSLAEGGINSYNEQFF
few | TRBJ2-4 | - | TRBV6-2/TRBV6-3 | TGTGCCAGCAGTTACAAAAACATTCAGTACTTC | CASSYKNIQYF
few | TRBJ2-2 | TRBD2 | TRBV28 | TGTGCCAGCAGCATAAGTCAGCGGGAGGCCCCCTCCGGGGAGCTGTTTTTT | CASSISQREAPSGELFF
- | TRBJ1-2 | - | TRBV20-1 | TGCAGTGCTAGAGATTCGTCAGCGACCTATGGCTACACCTTC | CSARDSSATYGYTF
few | TRBJ2-1 | - | TRBV7-6 | TGTGCCAGCAGCTTAACTAGTTTTGATGAGCAGTTCTTC | CASSLTSFDEQFF
- | TRBJ2-7 | - | TRBV11-2 | TGTGCCAGCAGCTTATTTTACGAGCAGTACTTC | CASSLFYEQYF
few | TRBJ2-7 | - | TRBV12-3/TRBV12-4 | TGTGCCAGCAGGGTTTACGAGCAGTACTTC | CASRVYEQYF
- | TRBJ2-5 | - | TRBV6-5 | TGTGCCAGCACCCAAGGGGGGGAAAGCGAGACCCAGTACTTC | CASTQGGESETQYF
- | TRBJ2-4 | - | TRBV7-9 | TGTGCCAGCAGCTCCATGGGAGGACGCAAAAACATTCAGTACTTC | CASSSMGGRKNIQYF
- | TRBJ2-1 | TRBD2 | TRBV29-1 | TGCAGCGTTGAGGGTATTAGCGGGGGATACAATGAGCAGTTCTTC | CSVEGISGGYNEQFF
many | TRBJ2-1 | - | TRBV11-2 | TGTGCCAGCGGGGAAAAGGCGGGATCCTACAATGAGCAGTTCTTC | CASGEKAGSYNEQFF
few | TRBJ2-7 | TRBD2 | TRBV25-1 | TGTGCCAGGGGGGGGGTAACAGATACCTACGAGCAGTACTTC | CARGGVTDTYEQYF
- | TRBJ1-5 | - | TRBV12-5 | TGTGCTAGTGGTTTGGTTACCGGGACCACCGGGCCCCAGCATTTT | CASGLVTGTTGPQHF
- | TRBJ1-6 | - | TRBV20-1 | TGCAGTGCTAGCAGTCGGTCACCCCTCCACTTT | CSASSRSPLHF
- | TRBJ2-1 | - | TRBV11-2 | TGTGCCAGCAGCCCACGCGCCTATGAGCAGTTCTTC | CASSPRAYEQFF
- | TRBJ1-2 | - | TRBV7-6 | TGTGCCAGCAGCATGGGACGGGCCGGATCTGGCTACACCTTC | CASSMGRAGSGYTF
few | TRBJ2-5 | - | TRBV7-2 | TGTGCCAGCAGCTTGGCGGACGGGACGGCGTCTCAAGGGACCCAGTACTTC | CASSLADGTASQGTQYF
- | TRBJ2-1 | TRBD2 | TRBV19 | TGTGCCAGTAGTATATCAGCGGGAGTTAATGAGCAGTTCTTC | CASSISAGVNEQFF
many | TRBJ2-7 | TRBD2 | TRBV6-2/TRBV6-3 | TGTGCCAGCAGTTACGAACTAGCGTCCTACGAGCAGTACTTC | CASSYELASYEQYF
- | TRBJ2-3 | TRBD2 | TRBV7-9 | TGTGCCAGCAGCATGCGGGGGGGCAAAGATACGCAGTATTTT | CASSMRGGKDTQYF
- | TRBJ2-1 | - | TRBV7-3 | TGTGCCAGCAGCCCCACTACCCGCTCCTACAATGAGCAGTTCTTC | CASSPTTRSYNEQFF
- | TRBJ1-2 | - | TRBV7-9 | TGTGCCAGCAGCCCAGGACAGATTTTCTATGGCTACACCTTC | CASSPGQIFYGYTF
few | TRBJ2-1 | TRBD2 | TRBV7-8 | TGTGCCAGCAGGCCCGGGACTAGCGGGAGCATACCTTGGAATGAGCAGTTCTTC | CASRPGTSGSIPWNEQFF
few | TRBJ2-1 | - | TRBV5-6 | TGTGCCAGCAGCTCCACAGGGAAATGGCAGTTCTTC | CASSSTGKWQFF
- | TRBJ2-5 | - | TRBV6-6 | TGTGCCAGCAGTTACTCGGGGGGGCGAGAGACCCAGTACTTC | CASSYSGGRETQYF
- | TRBJ1-1 | - | TRBV27 | TGTGCCAGCCGTCCCAGAGTAGGCACTGAAGCTTTCTTT | CASRPRVGTEAFF
- | TRBJ1-1 | - | TRBV7-8 | TGTGCCAGCAGCTTGTTGACACCGGACTACACTGAAGCTTTCTTT | CASSLLTPDYTEAFF
- | TRBJ2-1 | TRBD2 | TRBV5-4 | TGTGCCAGCAGCTTGAGTAGCGGGGGTGGTGAGCAGTTCTTC | CASSLSSGGGEQFF
few | TRBJ2-7 | - | TRBV12-3/TRBV12-4 | TGTGCCAGCAGACTAACAGGGTCCACCTACGAGCAGTACTTC | CASRLTGSTYEQYF
- | TRBJ1-4 | TRBD1 | TRBV7-2 | TGTGCCAGCAGACAACTGGGACAGCGCAGCGAAAAACTGTTTTTT | CASRQLGQRSEKLFF
- | TRBJ2-7 | TRBD1 | TRBV6-2/TRBV6-3 | TGTGCCAGCAGTTACTCGACGGACGGACAGGGTGGGTACGAGCAGTACTTC | CASSYSTDGQGGYEQYF
- | TRBJ1-4 | - | TRBV4-3 | TGCGCCAGCAGCCTCGGCACCCGGTCGGGGAGTGAAAAACTGTTTTTT | CASSLGTRSGSEKLFF
few | TRBJ2-3 | TRBD2 | TRBV10-2 | TGCGCCAGCAGTGATCTTAGCGGGAGTGCTACTAGCACAGATACGCAGTATTTT | CASSDLSGSATSTDTQYF
few | TRBJ2-1 | - | TRBV27 | TGTGCCAGCAGGGTAGGGTCCCTCTCCTACAATGAGCAGTTCTTC | CASRVGSLSYNEQFF
few | TRBJ1-2 | - | TRBV5-1 | TGCGCCAGCAGCTTGGGTGGAACTAACTATGGCTACACCTTC | CASSLGGTNYGYTF
few | TRBJ2-7 | TRBD1 | TRBV7-9 | TGTGCCAGCAGCGGAACGACAGGGGCCCACTCCTACGAGCAGTACTTC | CASSGTTGAHSYEQYF
- | TRBJ2-7 | TRBD1 | TRBV10-3 | TGTGCCACAAGCGGGACAGGGATCGGCGAGCAGTACTTC | CATSGTGIGEQYF
few | TRBJ2-3 | TRBD1 | TRBV7-9 | TGTGCCAGCAGGGGGACAGGAAGCACAGATACGCAGTATTTT | CASRGTGSTDTQYF
few | TRBJ1-5 | - | TRBV5-1 | TGCGCCAGCAGCTTGGCCGGCGGAAGCAATCAGCCCCAGCATTTT | CASSLAGGSNQPQHF